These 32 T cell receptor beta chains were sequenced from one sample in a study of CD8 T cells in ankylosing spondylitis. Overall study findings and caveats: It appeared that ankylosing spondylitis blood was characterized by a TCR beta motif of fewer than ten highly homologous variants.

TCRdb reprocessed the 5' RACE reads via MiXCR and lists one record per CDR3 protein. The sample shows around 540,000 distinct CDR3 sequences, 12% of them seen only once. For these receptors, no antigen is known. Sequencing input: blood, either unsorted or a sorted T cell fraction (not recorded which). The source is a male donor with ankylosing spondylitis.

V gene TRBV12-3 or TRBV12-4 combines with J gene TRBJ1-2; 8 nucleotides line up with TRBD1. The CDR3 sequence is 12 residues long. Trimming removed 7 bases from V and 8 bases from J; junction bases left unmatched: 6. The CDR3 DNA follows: TGTGCCAGCACCCGGACAGGGCTGGGCTACACCTTC. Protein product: CASTRTGLGYTF.

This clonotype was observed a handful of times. The CDR3 region has the DNA TGTGCCACCAGTGATCCGGCCAGGGATGGGAACACTGAAGCTTTCTTT. Residues: CATSDPARDGNTEAFF. The chain combines TRBV24-1 with TRBJ1-1; the D gene is possibly TRBD1 (5 bases). The CDR3 is 16 residues long. V lost 3 bases and J 1 base, leaving 14 bases between the germline ends. CDR1 is KGHDR and CDR2 is SFDVKD in the germline V gene.

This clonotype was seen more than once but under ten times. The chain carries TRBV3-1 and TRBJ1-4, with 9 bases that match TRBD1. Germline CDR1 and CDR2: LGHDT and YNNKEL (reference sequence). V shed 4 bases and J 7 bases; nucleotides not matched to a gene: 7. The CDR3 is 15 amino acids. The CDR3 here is CASSLSGTGSEKLFF. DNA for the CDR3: TGTGCCAGCAGCCTTTCCGGGACAGGGTCTGAAAAACTGTTTTTT.

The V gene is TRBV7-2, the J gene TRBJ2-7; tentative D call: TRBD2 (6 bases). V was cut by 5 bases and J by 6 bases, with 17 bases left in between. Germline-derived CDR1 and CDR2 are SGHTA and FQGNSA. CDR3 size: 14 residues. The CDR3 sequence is CASSHLAYGGEQYF. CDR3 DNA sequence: TGTGCCAGCAGCCATCTAGCTTACGGGGGCGAGCAGTACTTC.

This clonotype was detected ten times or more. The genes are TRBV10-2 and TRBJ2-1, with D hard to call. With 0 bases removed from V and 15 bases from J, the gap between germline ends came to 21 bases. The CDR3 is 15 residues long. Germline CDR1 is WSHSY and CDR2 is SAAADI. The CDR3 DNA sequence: TGCGCCAGCAGTGAGTCGCGGTTACCTACCCAGGAACCGTTCTTC. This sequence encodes CASSESRLPTQEPFF.

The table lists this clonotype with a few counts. The CDR3 region is CASSFAGTGGGYTF. Here the CDR3 DNA reads TGCGCCAGCAGCTTTGCCGGGACAGGGGGTGGCTACACCTTC. V gene TRBV5-1 combines with J gene TRBJ1-2, with 11 bases matching TRBD1. Germline lookup yields CDR1 SGHRS and CDR2 YFSETQ. The CDR3 runs to 14 residues. V lost 2 bases to trimming and J lost 7 bases; unmatched junction nucleotides: 4.

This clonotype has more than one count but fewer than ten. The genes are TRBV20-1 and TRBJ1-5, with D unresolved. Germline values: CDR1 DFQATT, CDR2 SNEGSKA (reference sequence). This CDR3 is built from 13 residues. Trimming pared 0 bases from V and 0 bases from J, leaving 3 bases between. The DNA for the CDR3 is TGCAGTGCTAGAGAGGCTAGCAATCAGCCCCAGCATTTT. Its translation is CSAREASNQPQHF.

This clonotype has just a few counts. The CDR3 region is CAWRVADRTTGELFF. Written as DNA, the CDR3 is TGTGCCTGGAGGGTGGCGGACAGGACCACCGGGGAGCTGTTTTTT. The chain couples TRBV30 to TRBJ2-2; 7 nucleotides match TRBD1. The germline V gene encodes CDR1 GTSNPN and CDR2 SVGIG (reference sequence). This CDR3 has 15 amino acids. V shed 3 bases, J shed 4 bases, and the junction held 8 bases outside the gene matches.

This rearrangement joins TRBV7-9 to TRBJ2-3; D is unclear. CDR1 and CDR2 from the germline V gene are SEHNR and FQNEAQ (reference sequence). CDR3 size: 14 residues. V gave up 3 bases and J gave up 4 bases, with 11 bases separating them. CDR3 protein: CASSFSGSSDTQYF. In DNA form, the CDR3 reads TGTGCCAGCAGCTTTTCCGGCTCATCAGATACGCAGTATTTT.

CDR3 in amino acids: CASSPDWAVNEQFF. The CDR3 coding sequence is TGTGCCAGCAGCCCAGATTGGGCGGTTAATGAGCAGTTCTTC. This chain uses TRBV6-1 with TRBJ2-1; D is ambiguous. Germline loops: CDR1 MNHNS, CDR2 SASEGT. The CDR3 is 14 residues long. Trimming left V 6 bases short and J 7 bases short, with 16 bases between.

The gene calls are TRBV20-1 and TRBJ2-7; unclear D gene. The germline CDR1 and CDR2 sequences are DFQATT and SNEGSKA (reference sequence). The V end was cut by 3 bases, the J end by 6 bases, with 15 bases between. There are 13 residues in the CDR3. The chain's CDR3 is CSASAMAESEQYF. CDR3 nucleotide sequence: TGCAGTGCTAGCGCTATGGCGGAGAGCGAGCAGTACTTC.

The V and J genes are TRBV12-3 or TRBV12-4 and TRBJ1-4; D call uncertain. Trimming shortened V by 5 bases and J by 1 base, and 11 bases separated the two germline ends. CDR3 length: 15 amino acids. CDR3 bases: TGTGCCAGCAGTCCCCACACGAGAACTAATGAAAAACTGTTTTTT. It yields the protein CASSPHTRTNEKLFF.

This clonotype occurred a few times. CDR3 sequence reads: CASTPGQGWADTQYF. CDR3 DNA sequence: TGTGCCAGCACCCCCGGACAGGGGTGGGCAGATACGCAGTATTTT. The rearrangement uses TRBV7-9 and TRBJ2-3, with 9 bases fitting TRBD1. Germline loops: CDR1 SEHNR, CDR2 FQNEAQ (reference sequence). V gave up 7 bases and J gave up 4 bases; unmatched junction bases: 9. The CDR3 is made up of 15 amino acids.

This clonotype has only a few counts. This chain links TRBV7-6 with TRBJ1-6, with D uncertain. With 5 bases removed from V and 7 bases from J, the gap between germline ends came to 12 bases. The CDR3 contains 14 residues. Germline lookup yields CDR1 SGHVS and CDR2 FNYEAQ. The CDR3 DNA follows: TGTGCCAGCAGCCCCCTTCTGAGGAATTCACCCCTCCACTTT. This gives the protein CASSPLLRNSPLHF.

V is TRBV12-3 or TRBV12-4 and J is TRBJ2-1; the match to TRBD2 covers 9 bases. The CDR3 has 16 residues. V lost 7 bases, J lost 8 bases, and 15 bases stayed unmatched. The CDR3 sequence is CASNPSGSGRLDEQFF. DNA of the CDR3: TGTGCCAGCAACCCCTCGGGGAGCGGGAGGTTGGATGAGCAGTTCTTC.

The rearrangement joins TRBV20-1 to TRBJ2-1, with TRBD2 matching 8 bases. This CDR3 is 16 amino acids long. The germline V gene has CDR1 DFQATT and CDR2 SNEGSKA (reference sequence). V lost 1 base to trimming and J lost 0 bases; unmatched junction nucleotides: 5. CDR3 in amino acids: CSARVTAGASYNEQFF. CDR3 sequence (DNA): TGCAGTGCTAGAGTAACAGCGGGAGCCTCCTACAATGAGCAGTTCTTC.

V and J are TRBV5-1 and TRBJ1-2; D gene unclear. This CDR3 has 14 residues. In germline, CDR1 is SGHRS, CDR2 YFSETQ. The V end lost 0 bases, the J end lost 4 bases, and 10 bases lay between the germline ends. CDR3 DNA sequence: TGCGCCAGCAGCTTGGAAGCAGAGATCTATGGCTACACCTTC. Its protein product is CASSLEAEIYGYTF.

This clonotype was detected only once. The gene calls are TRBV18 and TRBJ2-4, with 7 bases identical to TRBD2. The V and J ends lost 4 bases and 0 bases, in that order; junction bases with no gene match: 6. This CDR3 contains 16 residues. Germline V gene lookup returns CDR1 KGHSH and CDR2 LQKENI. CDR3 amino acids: CASSRGLELAKNIQYF. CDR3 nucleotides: TGTGCCAGCTCACGCGGACTAGAACTAGCCAAAAACATTCAGTACTTC.

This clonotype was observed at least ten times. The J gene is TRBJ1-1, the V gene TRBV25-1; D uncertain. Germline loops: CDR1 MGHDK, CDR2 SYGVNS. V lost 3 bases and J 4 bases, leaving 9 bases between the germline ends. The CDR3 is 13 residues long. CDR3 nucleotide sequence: TGTGCCAGCAGTGACACCCGGGGCACTGAAGCTTTCTTT. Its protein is CASSDTRGTEAFF.

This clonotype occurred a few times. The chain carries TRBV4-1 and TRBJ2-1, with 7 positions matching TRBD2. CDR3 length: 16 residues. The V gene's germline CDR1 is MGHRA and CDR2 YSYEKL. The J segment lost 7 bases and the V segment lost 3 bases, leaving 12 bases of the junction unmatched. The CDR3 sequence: CASSHLGRGGGNEQFF. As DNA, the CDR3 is TGCGCCAGCAGCCACCTAGGGAGGGGCGGGGGTAATGAGCAGTTCTTC.

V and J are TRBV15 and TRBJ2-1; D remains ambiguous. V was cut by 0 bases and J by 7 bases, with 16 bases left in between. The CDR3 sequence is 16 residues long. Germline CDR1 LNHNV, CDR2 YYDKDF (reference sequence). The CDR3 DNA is TGTGCCACCAGCAGAGAAGTAAGTGGAGTCTCGAATGAGCAGTTCTTC. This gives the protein CATSREVSGVSNEQFF.

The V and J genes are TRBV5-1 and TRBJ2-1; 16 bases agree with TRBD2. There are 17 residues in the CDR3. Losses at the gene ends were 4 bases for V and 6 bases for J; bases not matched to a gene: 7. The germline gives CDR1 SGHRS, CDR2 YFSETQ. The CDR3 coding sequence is TGCGCCAGCAGCCGGGGACTAGCGGGAGGGGCCACCAATGAGCAGTTCTTC. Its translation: CASSRGLAGGATNEQFF.

The CDR3 coding sequence is TGTGCCAGCAGAATTGATGCTAACTATGGCTACACCTTC. The encoded protein is CASRIDANYGYTF. V is TRBV7-2 and J is TRBJ1-2; D uncertain. This CDR3 contains 13 residues. Germline V gene data show CDR1 as SGHTA and CDR2 as FQGNSA. Trimming cost V 6 bases and J 0 bases, with 8 bases left between them.

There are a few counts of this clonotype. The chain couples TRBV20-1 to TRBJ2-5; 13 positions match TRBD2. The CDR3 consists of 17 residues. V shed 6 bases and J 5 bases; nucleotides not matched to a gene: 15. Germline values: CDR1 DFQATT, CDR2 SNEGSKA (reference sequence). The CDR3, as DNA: TGCAGTGCCCAGGGCGGACTAGCGGGAGTCGATGGGGAGACCCAGTACTTC. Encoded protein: CSAQGGLAGVDGETQYF.

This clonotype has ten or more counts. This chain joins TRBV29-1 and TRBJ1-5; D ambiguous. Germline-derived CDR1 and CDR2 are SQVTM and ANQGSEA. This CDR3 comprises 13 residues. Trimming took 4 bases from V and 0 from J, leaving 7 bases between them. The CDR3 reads CSVGAGSNQPQHF. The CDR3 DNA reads TGCAGCGTTGGGGCGGGTAGCAATCAGCCCCAGCATTTT.

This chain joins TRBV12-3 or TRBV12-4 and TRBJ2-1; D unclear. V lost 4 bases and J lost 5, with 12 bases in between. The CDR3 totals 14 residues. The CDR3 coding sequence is TGTGCCAGCAGTTCACTGGACCACCACAATGAGCAGTTCTTC. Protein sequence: CASSSLDHHNEQFF.

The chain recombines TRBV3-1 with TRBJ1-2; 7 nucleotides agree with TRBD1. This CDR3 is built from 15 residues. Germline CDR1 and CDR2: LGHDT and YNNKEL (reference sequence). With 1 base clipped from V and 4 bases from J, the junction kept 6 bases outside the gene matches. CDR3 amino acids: CASSQARQGGYGYTF. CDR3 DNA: TGTGCCAGCAGCCAAGCCCGACAGGGAGGCTATGGCTACACCTTC.

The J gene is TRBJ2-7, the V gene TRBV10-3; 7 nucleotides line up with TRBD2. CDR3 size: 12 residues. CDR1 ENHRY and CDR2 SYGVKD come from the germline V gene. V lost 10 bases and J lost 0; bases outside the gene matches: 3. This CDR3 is CATGTNSYEQYV. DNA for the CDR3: TGTGCCACCGGGACTAACTCCTACGAGCAGTACGTC.

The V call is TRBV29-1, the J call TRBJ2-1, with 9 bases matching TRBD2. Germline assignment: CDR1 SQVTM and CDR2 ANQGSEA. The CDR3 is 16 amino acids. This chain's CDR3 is CSLALAGTPSYNEQFF. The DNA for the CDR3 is TGCAGTTTAGCTCTAGCGGGAACCCCCTCCTACAATGAGCAGTTCTTC.

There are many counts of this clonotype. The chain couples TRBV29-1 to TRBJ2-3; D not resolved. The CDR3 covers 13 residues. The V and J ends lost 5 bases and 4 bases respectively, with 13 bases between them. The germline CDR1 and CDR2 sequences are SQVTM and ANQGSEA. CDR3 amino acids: CSVTRSPSDTQYF. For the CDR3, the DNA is TGCAGCGTTACCCGTTCCCCTTCAGATACGCAGTATTTT.

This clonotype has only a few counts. This CDR3 is CASSLGRAASTDTQYF. The DNA for the CDR3 is TGTGCCAGCAGCTTAGGCAGGGCCGCTAGCACAGATACGCAGTATTTT. The gene calls are TRBV7-2 and TRBJ2-3; a possible D gene is TRBD1 (5 bases). From germline, CDR1 is SGHTA and CDR2 FQGNSA. Trimming left V 1 base short and J 0 bases short, with 11 bases between. The CDR3 contains 16 residues.

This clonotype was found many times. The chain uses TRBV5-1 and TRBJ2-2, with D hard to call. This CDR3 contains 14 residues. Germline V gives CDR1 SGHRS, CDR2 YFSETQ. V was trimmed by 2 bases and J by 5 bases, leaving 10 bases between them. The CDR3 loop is CASSFLGNTGELFF. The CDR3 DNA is TGCGCCAGCAGCTTTCTGGGAAATACCGGGGAGCTGTTTTTT.